At least ten counts were recorded for the clone carrying this TCR beta chain. Amplification of TCR beta CDR3 regions used RNA as the template. Initially, a first-round RT-PCR of the TCR CDR3 employed the HTBI primer set. TCRdb used MiXCR to reprocess the multiplex PCR reads, holding one entry per CDR3 protein. Of about 37,000 distinct CDR3 sequences in the sample, 50% to 55% were seen once. Ophthalmopathy cases met thresholds of Clinical Activity Score at least 3, NOSPECS grade at least 4 and duration under 3 months. Uncontrolled infection, other autoimmune disease, pregnancy and lactation each barred patients from inclusion. Every diagnosis used clinical symptoms, serum thyroxine and TRAb, thyroid ultrasound and orbital computed tomography. The sample originates from a study of T cells in Graves' hyperthyroidism and ophthalmopathy. Across the study: Peripheral blood was secured at the point of initial diagnosis, before any treatment.

Per the germline V gene, CDR1 is DFQATT and CDR2 is SNEGSKA (reference sequence). The CDR3 covers 14 residues. Trimming removed 1 base from V and 5 bases from J, with 14 bases in between. The sample consisted of blood. The rearrangement uses TRBV20-1 and TRBJ1-1, with D perhaps matching TRBD1 (6 bases). This receptor was obtained from a man aged 35 to 55 with Graves' ophthalmopathy. CDR3 DNA: TGCAGTGCTAGAGTTTGGGGGCGCGCAACTGAAGCTTTCTTT. Translation: CSARVWGRATEAFF.